The clone carrying this T cell receptor beta chain was counted between two and nine times. The authors reverse transcribed roughly 0.5 to 1 ug RNA with random hexamers. Amplification of the TCR beta CDR3 was carried out by immunoSEQ multiplex PCR, which spanned a total of 54 Vbeta and 13 Jbeta segments. TCRdb analysed the immunoSEQ multiplex PCR reads with MiXCR anew, one entry per CDR3 protein. The sample has about 160,000 distinct CDR3 sequences; around 95% are singletons. The sample belongs to a study of CD8 T cells in Susac syndrome. There are 16 residues in the CDR3. Germline CDR1 and CDR2: SQVTM and ANQGSEA. The V end lost 0 bases, the J end lost 3 bases, and 18 bases lay between the germline ends. Sequencing targeted TCR beta in blood CD8+ and CD4+ T cells. Fulfillment of recently defined diagnostic criteria for definite or probable disease was shown by the patients with Susac syndrome.

The J gene is TRBJ2-7, the V gene TRBV29-1, with a tentative D call TRBD2 (6 bases). Sequencing was carried out using CD4+ T cells from PBMCs. This TCR was sampled from a human donor with Susac syndrome. The CDR3 loop is CSVEDSFGGSSYEQYF. In DNA form, the CDR3 reads TGCAGCGTTGAAGATTCTTTCGGAGGGAGTAGCTACGAGCAGTACTTC.